Each of the 31 T cell receptor beta chains below was sequenced from the same sample in a study of identical twins. One entry per CDR3 protein, called by TCRdb with MiXCR from the 5' RACE reads. Here the sample spans hundreds of thousands of distinct CDR3 sequences, about 8.1% being singletons. These data were also reused for a study on yellow fever vaccine responses in identical twins.

What was sequenced was memory (CD45RO+) T cells sorted from blood. Receptors were obtained from a woman in her late teens or twenties in good health.

This clonotype was observed at least ten times. The chain has TRBV5-1 and TRBJ2-7; TRBD2 is a possible D gene (6 bases). Germline V gene data show CDR1 as SGHRS and CDR2 as YFSETQ. V was shortened by 2 bases and J by 3 bases, with 15 bases between the two germline ends. The CDR3 is 15 amino acids. The CDR3 coding sequence is TGCGCCAGCAGCTTAGCCCCGCAGGGACTCTACGAGCAGTACGTC. It translates to CASSLAPQGLYEQYV.

The chain is built from TRBV5-6 and TRBJ1-1, with D unresolved. Per the germline V gene, CDR1 is SGHDT and CDR2 is YYEEEE. CDR3 length: 14 amino acids. V was trimmed by 6 bases and J by 4 bases, leaving 16 bases between them. The CDR3 DNA reads TGTGCCAGCACCTCCAGGCGATTCCCCACTGAAGCTTTCTTT. It yields the protein CASTSRRFPTEAFF.

The chain uses TRBV6-2 or TRBV6-3 and TRBJ1-2; possible D gene TRBD1, 5 bases. Germline assignment: CDR1 MNHEY and CDR2 SVGEGT. The CDR3 extends over 12 amino acids. Deletions cut 3 bases from V and 8 bases from J, with 10 bases between. CDR3 protein: CASSYPGLGYTF. For the CDR3, the DNA is TGTGCCAGCAGTTATCCGGGGCTCGGCTACACCTTC.

The CDR3 sequence is CASSLVVGGSRDEQFF. CDR3 bases: TGTGCCAGCAGCTTAGTCGTGGGCGGGAGTCGCGATGAGCAGTTCTTC. The V call is TRBV11-2, the J call TRBJ2-1; 7 nucleotides align to TRBD2. CDR3 size: 16 residues. The V and J ends lost 1 base and 8 bases, in that order; junction bases with no gene match: 11. The germline V gene has CDR1 SGHAT and CDR2 FQNNGV.

The V call is TRBV3-1, the J call TRBJ2-1; 8 bases are shared with TRBD2. The CDR3 extends over 16 amino acids. V shed 0 bases and J 6 bases; nucleotides not matched to a gene: 7. Germline loops: CDR1 LGHDT, CDR2 YNNKEL (reference sequence). CDR3 protein: CASSQEGLAGGNEQFF. CDR3 in DNA: TGTGCCAGCAGCCAAGAAGGGCTAGCGGGTGGCAATGAGCAGTTCTTC.

This clonotype has a handful of counts. The chain joins TRBV10-2 to TRBJ1-4; 8 bases are shared with TRBD1. V trimming: 6 bases; J trimming: 5 bases; junction bases outside the gene matches: 8. Per the germline V gene, CDR1 is WSHSY and CDR2 is SAAADI. The CDR3 extends over 15 amino acids. CDR3 amino acids: CASRPGTGANEKLFF. CDR3 sequence (DNA): TGCGCCAGCAGACCCGGGACAGGCGCCAATGAAAAACTGTTTTTT.

This clonotype was recorded at least ten times. The J gene is TRBJ1-1, the V gene TRBV6-2 or TRBV6-3; 8 bases map to TRBD1. V lost 2 bases and J lost 4; bases outside the gene matches: 3. The CDR3 has 14 residues. The V gene's germline CDR1 is MNHEY and CDR2 SVGEGT. CDR3 protein: CASSYAGGFTEAFF. The CDR3, as DNA: TGTGCCAGCAGTTACGCAGGGGGCTTCACTGAAGCTTTCTTT.

J is TRBJ1-2 and V is TRBV6-5, with a weak D call TRBD1 (6 bases). The germline V gene has CDR1 MNHEY and CDR2 SVGAGI. The V end was cut by 6 bases, the J end by 4 bases, with 21 bases between. CDR3 length: 16 amino acids. The CDR3 sequence: CASREGVGGLSYGYTF. The CDR3 region has the DNA TGTGCCAGCAGAGAAGGAGTAGGGGGGTTGAGCTATGGCTACACCTTC.

This clonotype has a count of ten or more. This chain joins TRBV6-1 and TRBJ2-5; D remains unclear. V was pared by 7 bases and J by 1 base, with 7 bases between. The CDR3 sequence is 12 residues long. The germline CDR1 and CDR2 sequences are MNHNS and SASEGT. CDR3 loop: CASTVSQETQYF. In DNA form, the CDR3 reads TGTGCCAGCACGGTCTCCCAAGAGACCCAGTACTTC.

This clonotype came up many times. This sequence joins TRBV12-3 or TRBV12-4 and TRBJ1-2; 8 positions match TRBD1. The CDR3 runs 13 residues. V lost 5 bases to trimming and J lost 8 bases; unmatched junction nucleotides: 7. The chain's CDR3 is CASSRTGWAGYTF. The CDR3 DNA reads as TGTGCCAGCAGTCGGACAGGGTGGGCAGGCTACACCTTC.

In this sample, this clonotype turned up many times. The V gene is TRBV10-3, the J gene TRBJ2-7, with 10 nucleotides matching TRBD2. The V and J ends lost 5 bases and 0 bases, in that order; junction bases with no gene match: 4. Germline CDR1 ENHRY, CDR2 SYGVKD. This CDR3 has 15 residues. The CDR3 spells CAISNLAGDSYEQYF. CDR3 in DNA: TGTGCCATCAGTAACCTAGCGGGAGACTCCTACGAGCAGTACTTC.

The table lists this clonotype with a few counts. The CDR3 DNA sequence: TGTGCCAGTAGTCCGAGGGGCGGCAACTTCAACACTGAAGCTTTCTTT. The encoded protein is CASSPRGGNFNTEAFF. The rearrangement links TRBV19 to TRBJ1-1; TRBD1 is a possible D gene (5 bases). CDR1 is LNHDA, CDR2 SQIVND, per germline (reference sequence). Trimming left V 5 bases short and J 2 bases short, with 18 bases between. The CDR3 is 16 amino acids.

The chain carries TRBV28 and TRBJ2-3; 13 bases are shared with TRBD2. Looked up from germline, CDR1 is MDHEN and CDR2 is SYDVKM. CDR3 length: 15 residues. After removal of 6 bases from V and 6 bases from J, the junction contained 6 bases not matched to a gene. CDR3 DNA sequence: TGTGCCAGCAGCAAACTAGCGGGGGGGTCCGATACGCAGTATTTT. It yields the protein CASSKLAGGSDTQYF.

This clonotype appeared many times. This chain joins TRBV5-1 and TRBJ2-7, with D possibly being TRBD1 (5 bases). The V gene's germline CDR1 is SGHRS and CDR2 YFSETQ. Trimming cost V 6 bases and J 3 bases, with 16 bases left between them. There are 14 residues in the CDR3. CDR3 region: CASKTLGALYEQYV. CDR3 coding DNA: TGCGCCAGCAAAACCTTAGGGGCCCTCTACGAGCAGTACGTC.

The rearrangement uses TRBV6-1 and TRBJ2-5; tentatively, D is TRBD1 (5 bases). CDR3 length: 15 amino acids. Germline CDR1 reads MNHNS; CDR2 reads SASEGT. V lost 2 bases, J lost 1 base, and 11 bases lay in between. DNA for the CDR3: TGTGCCAGCAGTGAAAGACAGTCGATCCAAGAGACCCAGTACTTC. Residues: CASSERQSIQETQYF.

V usage is TRBV7-3 and J usage is TRBJ2-3; TRBD2 matches 7 bases. Germline values: CDR1 SGHTA, CDR2 FQGTGA. With V trimmed by 4 bases and J by 4 bases, 2 bases remained unmatched. The length of the CDR3 is 13 residues. The CDR3 region is CASSSSGADTQYF. The CDR3 coding sequence is TGTGCCAGCAGCTCTAGCGGCGCAGATACGCAGTATTTT.

Ten or more counts support this clonotype. The chain couples TRBV4-2 to TRBJ2-2; 8 positions match TRBD2. This CDR3 contains 16 residues. The J segment lost 4 bases and the V segment lost 1 base, leaving 5 bases of the junction unmatched. CDR1 and CDR2 from the germline V gene are LGHNA and YNFKEQ. The CDR3 sequence is CASSQAGTSATGELFF. DNA of the CDR3: TGTGCCAGCAGCCAAGCGGGGACTAGTGCCACCGGGGAGCTGTTTTTT.

This clonotype was detected ten times or more. This sequence joins TRBV12-5 and TRBJ2-1; 8 bases agree with TRBD2. J gave up 8 bases and V 3 bases, and 3 bases lay outside the gene matches. Per germline, CDR1 LGHNT and CDR2 FRNRAP. The CDR3 is 13 residues long. CDR3 sequence (DNA): TGTGCTAGTGGTTTTAGCGGGACCCATGAGCAGTTCTTC. Residues: CASGFSGTHEQFF.

This clonotype has just a few counts. The gene calls are TRBV2 and TRBJ1-1; weak D call: TRBD1 (5 bases). The length of the CDR3 is 13 residues. Germline V gives CDR1 SNHLY, CDR2 FYNNEI. V lost 8 bases to trimming and J lost 1 base, with 11 bases between them. The chain's CDR3 is CASGGRANTEAFF. CDR3 bases: TGTGCCAGCGGCGGCAGGGCGAACACTGAAGCTTTCTTT.

In its sample, this clonotype was seen a few times. This sequence joins TRBV5-1 and TRBJ2-1; the match to TRBD2 covers 16 bases. This CDR3 has 18 amino acids. V gave up 3 bases and J gave up 2 bases; unmatched junction bases: 5. Germline values: CDR1 SGHRS, CDR2 YFSETQ. CDR3 loop: CASSSGTSGGAAYNEQFF. Written as DNA, the CDR3 is TGCGCCAGCAGCTCCGGGACTAGCGGGGGGGCGGCCTACAATGAGCAGTTCTTC.

The chain is built from TRBV29-1 and TRBJ2-5; 7 positions agree with TRBD2. The CDR3 sequence is 13 residues long. The germline V gene encodes CDR1 SQVTM and CDR2 ANQGSEA. V was clipped by 0 bases and J by 3 bases; unmatched bases: 1. CDR3 sequence: CSVEDGGEETQYF. CDR3 coding DNA: TGCAGCGTTGAAGATGGGGGGGAAGAGACCCAGTACTTC.

This chain uses TRBV6-1 with TRBJ2-7; TRBD1 or TRBD2 may be the D gene (5 bases each). The V end was cut by 5 bases, the J end by 0 bases, with 14 bases between. The CDR3 contains 15 residues. CDR1 is MNHNS and CDR2 is SASEGT in the germline V gene. Here the CDR3 reads CASSPQPGTSYEQYF. CDR3 nucleotide sequence: TGTGCCAGCAGTCCTCAGCCCGGGACCTCCTACGAGCAGTACTTC.

The table lists this clonotype with a few counts. The genes are TRBV3-1 and TRBJ2-1; D unresolved. Between the trimmed V and J ends, which lost 11 bases and 3 bases, there was a span of 29 bases. Looked up from germline, CDR1 is LGHDT and CDR2 is YNNKEL (reference sequence). CDR3 length: 18 residues. CDR3: CACCLSPPPRPLYNEQFF. In nucleotides, the CDR3 is TGTGCCTGCTGTTTATCCCCGCCTCCGCGCCCCCTCTACAATGAGCAGTTCTTC.

This clonotype was counted a few times. The CDR3 reads CSVGGGSEAFF. CDR3 in DNA: TGCAGCGTTGGTGGAGGATCCGAAGCTTTCTTT. V gene TRBV29-1 combines with J gene TRBJ1-1; no firm D call. The CDR3 totals 11 residues. V lost 4 bases, J lost 8 bases, and 11 bases lay in between. Germline loops: CDR1 SQVTM, CDR2 ANQGSEA.

This clonotype was picked up a small number of times. V gene TRBV2 combines with J gene TRBJ2-7; no firm D call. Germline CDR1 is SNHLY and CDR2 is FYNNEI. Trimming took off 2 bases at V and 4 bases at J, with 6 bases between the two ends. CDR3 length: 12 residues. The CDR3 DNA reads TGTGCCAGCAGTGAAATGGCGTACGAGCAGTACTTC. Translation: CASSEMAYEQYF. The full variable domain, rest sourced from reference TRBV2 and TRBJ2-7, is EPEVTQTPSHQVTQMGQEVILRCVPISNHLYFYWYRQILGQKVEFLVSFYNNEISEKSEIFDDQFSVERPDGSNFTLKIRSTKLEDSAMYFCASSEMAYEQYFGPGTRLTVT.

This clonotype was seen ten or more times. The chain combines TRBV28 with TRBJ2-1, with 13 positions matching TRBD2. The junction had 12 bases not matched to a gene; V was cut back by 4 bases and J by 0 bases. The CDR3 consists of 20 residues. Germline V gene lookup returns CDR1 MDHEN and CDR2 SYDVKM. The CDR3, as DNA: TGTGCCAGCAGTTCCCAGACTAGCGGGGGGCCCCGTAGCTCCTACAATGAGCAGTTCTTC. Residues: CASSSQTSGGPRSSYNEQFF.

This clonotype has at least ten counts. This rearrangement joins TRBV7-9 to TRBJ2-7, with D possibly being TRBD1 (6 bases). This CDR3 is 14 amino acids long. The ends were cut back, 5 bases at V and 4 bases at J, with 15 bases in the middle. Germline loops: CDR1 SEHNR, CDR2 FQNEAQ (reference sequence). This chain's CDR3 is CASSPSGVPYEQYF. The CDR3 DNA reads as TGTGCCAGCAGCCCCTCAGGGGTTCCTTACGAGCAGTACTTC.

This clonotype was counted between two and nine times. V gene TRBV20-1 combines with J gene TRBJ2-2, with TRBD2 identical over 9 bases. The CDR3 has 15 amino acids. Germline V gene sequence: CDR1 DFQATT, CDR2 SNEGSKA (reference sequence). Trimming at V came to 6 bases and at J to 3 bases, leaving 8 bases not matched to a gene. The CDR3 region is CSAPLAGTYTGELFF. The CDR3, as DNA: TGCAGTGCCCCGCTAGCGGGGACGTACACCGGGGAGCTGTTTTTT.

The chain uses TRBV7-9 and TRBJ2-4; D may be TRBD1 (6 bases). The ends were cut back, 7 bases at V and 1 base at J, with 17 bases in the middle. The length of the CDR3 is 16 residues. Germline loops: CDR1 SEHNR, CDR2 FQNEAQ (reference sequence). In DNA form, the CDR3 reads TGTGCCAGCACCCCAAACGTTCAGGGGGCCAAAAACATTCAGTACTTC. Residues: CASTPNVQGAKNIQYF.

This clonotype was seen a few times. The gene calls are TRBV2 and TRBJ2-2, with 11 positions matching TRBD2. The ends lost 2 bases at V and 7 bases at J; junction bases unmatched: 0. The CDR3 loop spans 14 amino acids. Germline V lookup: CDR1 SNHLY, CDR2 FYNNEI. CDR3 in amino acids: CASSELAGGGELFF. CDR3 nucleotides: TGTGCCAGCAGTGAACTAGCGGGGGGCGGGGAGCTGTTTTTT.

The chain uses TRBV29-1 and TRBJ2-7; 7 positions match TRBD1. Trimming removed 4 bases from V and 1 base from J; junction bases left unmatched: 10. CDR3 length: 15 amino acids. Germline assignment: CDR1 SQVTM and CDR2 ANQGSEA. This chain's CDR3 is CSVAGGSRESYEQYF. The CDR3 coding sequence is TGCAGCGTTGCAGGGGGTAGCCGAGAGTCCTACGAGCAGTACTTC.